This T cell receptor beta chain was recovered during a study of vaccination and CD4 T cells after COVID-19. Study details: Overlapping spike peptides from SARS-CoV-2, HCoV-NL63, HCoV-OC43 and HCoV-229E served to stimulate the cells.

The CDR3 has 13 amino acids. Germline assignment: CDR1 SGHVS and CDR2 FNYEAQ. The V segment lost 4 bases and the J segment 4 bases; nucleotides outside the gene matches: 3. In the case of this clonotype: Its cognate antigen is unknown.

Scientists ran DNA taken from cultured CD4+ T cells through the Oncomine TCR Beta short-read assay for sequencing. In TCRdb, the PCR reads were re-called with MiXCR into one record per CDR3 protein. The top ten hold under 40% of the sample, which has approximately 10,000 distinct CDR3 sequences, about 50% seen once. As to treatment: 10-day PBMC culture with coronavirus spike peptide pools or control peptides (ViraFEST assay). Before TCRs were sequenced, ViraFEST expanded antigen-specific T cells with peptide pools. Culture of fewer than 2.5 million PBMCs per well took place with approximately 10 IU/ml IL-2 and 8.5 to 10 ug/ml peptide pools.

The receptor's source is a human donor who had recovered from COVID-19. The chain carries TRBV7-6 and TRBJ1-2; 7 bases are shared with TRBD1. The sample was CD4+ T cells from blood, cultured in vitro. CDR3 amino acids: CASSSTGIYGYTF. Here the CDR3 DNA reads TGTGCCAGCAGCTCGACAGGGATCTATGGCTACACCTTC. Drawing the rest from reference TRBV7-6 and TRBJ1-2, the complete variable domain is GAGVSQSPRYKVTKRGQDVALRCDPISGHVSLYWYRQALGQGPEFLTYFNYEAQQDKSGLPNDRFSAERPEGSISTLTIQRTEQRDSAMYRCASSSTGIYGYTFGSGTRLTVV.